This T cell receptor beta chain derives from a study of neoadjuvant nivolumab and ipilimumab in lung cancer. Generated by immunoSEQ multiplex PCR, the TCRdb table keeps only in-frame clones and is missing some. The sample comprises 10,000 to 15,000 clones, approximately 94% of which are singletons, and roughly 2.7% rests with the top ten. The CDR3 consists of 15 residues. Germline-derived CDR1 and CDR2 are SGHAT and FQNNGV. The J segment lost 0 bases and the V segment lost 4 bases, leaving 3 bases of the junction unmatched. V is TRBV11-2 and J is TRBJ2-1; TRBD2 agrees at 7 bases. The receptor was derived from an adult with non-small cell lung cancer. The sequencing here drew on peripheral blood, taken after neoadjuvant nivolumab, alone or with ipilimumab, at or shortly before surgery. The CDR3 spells CASSYGGSSYNEQFF. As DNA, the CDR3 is TGTGCCAGCAGCTACGGCGGGAGCTCCTACAATGAGCAGTTCTTC.